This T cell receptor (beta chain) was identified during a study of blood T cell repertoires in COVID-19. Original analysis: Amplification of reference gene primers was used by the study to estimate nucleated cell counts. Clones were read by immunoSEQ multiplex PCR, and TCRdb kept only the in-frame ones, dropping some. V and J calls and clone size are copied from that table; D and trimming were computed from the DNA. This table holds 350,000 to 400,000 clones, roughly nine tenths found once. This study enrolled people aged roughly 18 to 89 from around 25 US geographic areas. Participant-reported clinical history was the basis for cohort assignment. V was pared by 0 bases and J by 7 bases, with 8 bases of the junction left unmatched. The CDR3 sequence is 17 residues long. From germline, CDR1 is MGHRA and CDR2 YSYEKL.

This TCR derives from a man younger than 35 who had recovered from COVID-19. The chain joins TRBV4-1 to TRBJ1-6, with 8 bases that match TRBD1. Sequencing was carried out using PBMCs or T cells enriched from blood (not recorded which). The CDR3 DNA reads TGCGCCAGCAGCCAAGAGGGCAGGGGGCTATGGAATTCACCCCTCCACTTT. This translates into CASSQEGRGLWNSPLHF.